The 3 T cell receptor beta chains below were found in one sample sequenced in a study of blood T cell repertoires in COVID-19. Profiled with immunoSEQ multiplex PCR; TCRdb holds only in-frame clones, not every one. The data contain about 260,000 clones, around four fifths of them singletons. Sample: peripheral blood. The receptors were gathered from a woman aged 45-65 years who had recovered from COVID-19.

The chain couples TRBV18 to TRBJ2-2, with 7 positions matching TRBD1. Per germline, CDR1 KGHSH and CDR2 LQKENI. The junction had 1 base not matched to a gene; V was cut back by 3 bases and J by 6 bases. This CDR3 comprises 13 residues. CDR3 DNA sequence: TGTGCCAGCTCACCTACAGGGGCCGGGGAGCTGTTTTTT. It encodes CASSPTGAGELFF.

The CDR3 sequence: CSVETWASGYEQYF. In nucleotides, the CDR3 is TGCAGCGTTGAAACCTGGGCTAGCGGATACGAGCAGTACTTC. V is TRBV29-1 and J is TRBJ2-7; 7 bases line up with TRBD2. J was trimmed by 4 bases and V by 2 bases; bases with no gene match: 8. Germline values: CDR1 SQVTM, CDR2 ANQGSEA. The CDR3 extends over 14 amino acids.

The chain employs TRBV5-6 and TRBJ2-1, with 8 bases lining up with TRBD1. This CDR3 has 15 residues. CDR1 SGHDT and CDR2 YYEEEE come from the germline V gene. The J segment lost 4 bases and the V segment lost 2 bases, leaving 5 bases of the junction unmatched. CDR3 protein: CASSFRDRSYNEQFF. DNA for the CDR3: TGTGCCAGCAGCTTCCGGGACAGGAGTTACAATGAGCAGTTCTTC.